The source of this TCR beta chain is a study of blood T cells in healthy people across ages. Whole-study findings and limits: In long-lived donors, naive CD4+ cell counts and diversity exceeded those of aged donors.

As for this clonotype: The antigen is unknown.

RNA extraction gave at least 5 micrograms of total RNA per sample. A sample-barcoded 5' primer and a J-beta primer mix were used in a second PCR of about 7 to 12 cycles. MiXCR was run by TCRdb on the 5' RACE reads, yielding one entry per CDR3 protein. This table holds hundreds of thousands of distinct CDR3 sequences, more than 50% found once. The CDR3 contains 14 residues. Trimming stripped 6 bases from V and 6 bases from J, with 16 bases between. Germline CDR1 MDHEN, CDR2 SYDVKM. The chain links TRBV28 to TRBJ2-3, with D possibly being TRBD1 (5 bases). The sample consisted of blood. The TCR originated in a man aged 40-55 years in good health. DNA of the CDR3: TGTGCCAGCAGATACAGAACAGGCGTGGATACGCAGTATTTT. This translates into CASRYRTGVDTQYF.